Listed below are T cell receptor beta chains from one sample, sequenced in a study of T-cell reconstitution after alpha-beta-depleted transplantation in children. TCRdb processed the PCR reads anew with MiXCR; each CDR3 protein has one entry. The sample has about a million distinct CDR3 sequences; roughly 29% are singletons. This sample comprised PBMCs, mostly from graft donor cells, obtained 360 days after TCRalphabeta/CD19-depleted stem cell transplant. The source of these receptors is a boy younger than two who had a stem cell transplant for SCID, so the T cells may come from the graft donor. The CDR3 runs from the conserved cysteine through the conserved F or W. The order of the fields is clone size, V gene, CDR3 protein. Clone size is given for some rows only: seen once, a few or many times, or a class if the clone is expanded.

clone size: once; V gene: TRBV28; CDR3 protein: CASRSGSLSYEQYF
clone size: few; V gene: TRBV7-9; CDR3 protein: CASSDSGAPTDTQYF
clone size: NA; V gene: TRBV5-1; CDR3 protein: CASSSEAGGPSYEQYF
clone size: few; V gene: TRBV20-1; CDR3 protein: CSARGTGTGPYEQYF
clone size: few; V gene: TRBV5-1; CDR3 protein: CASSSDRQNTGELFF
clone size: NA; V gene: TRBV12-3/TRBV12-4; CDR3 protein: CASSFYGGGNQPQHF
clone size: few; V gene: TRBV12-3/TRBV12-4; CDR3 protein: CASSLYSTEAFF
clone size: many; V gene: TRBV20-1; CDR3 protein: CSAGQTAANTEAFF
clone size: NA; V gene: TRBV5-6; CDR3 protein: CASSFRGGLNTGELFF
clone size: NA; V gene: TRBV12-3/TRBV12-4; CDR3 protein: CASSARVNYNEQFF
clone size: few; V gene: TRBV20-1; CDR3 protein: CSARGGPGELFF
clone size: NA; V gene: TRBV20-1; CDR3 protein: CSASGGRKTQYF
clone size: NA; V gene: TRBV6-5; CDR3 protein: CASSVRERGIPDNEQFF
clone size: few; V gene: TRBV6-2/TRBV6-3; CDR3 protein: CASSRQDTSGETQYF
clone size: few; V gene: TRBV12-3/TRBV12-4; CDR3 protein: CASSSDRGGSDTQYF
clone size: NA; V gene: TRBV13; CDR3 protein: CASSPTRLAGAGTDTQYF
clone size: NA; V gene: TRBV20-1; CDR3 protein: CSATRGGPTSTDTQYF
clone size: many; V gene: TRBV25-1; CDR3 protein: CASSDPSGADEQFF
clone size: NA; V gene: TRBV19; CDR3 protein: CASSGGIDTQYF
clone size: NA; V gene: TRBV5-1; CDR3 protein: CASSLAEVDRGNEQFF
clone size: NA; V gene: TRBV9; CDR3 protein: CASSVGGNGDTQYF
clone size: NA; V gene: TRBV4-1; CDR3 protein: CASSQDGHLANTGELFF
clone size: NA; V gene: TRBV29-1; CDR3 protein: CSVDAPLEQFF
clone size: NA; V gene: TRBV28; CDR3 protein: CASSPQPGLSPYEQYF
clone size: NA; V gene: TRBV7-2; CDR3 protein: CASSGRNTEAFF
clone size: once; V gene: TRBV6-5; CDR3 protein: CASSYQVAASYNEQFF
clone size: few; V gene: TRBV29-1; CDR3 protein: CSVEDLGQGDYGYTF
clone size: NA; V gene: TRBV2; CDR3 protein: CASSERTHTGELFF
clone size: few; V gene: TRBV15; CDR3 protein: CATSRDWYVGVVDEQYF
clone size: NA; V gene: TRBV20-1; CDR3 protein: CSARKTGEEAFF
clone size: few; V gene: TRBV6-2/TRBV6-3; CDR3 protein: CASKRETGQGSRTEAFF
clone size: NA; V gene: TRBV6-2/TRBV6-3; CDR3 protein: CASSSHRGNEQYF
clone size: few; V gene: TRBV5-6; CDR3 protein: CASSLNSGGLTDTQYF
clone size: NA; V gene: TRBV7-7; CDR3 protein: CASSQGQVIDEQFF
clone size: NA; V gene: TRBV25-1; CDR3 protein: CASSGGQGGTYEQYF
clone size: few; V gene: TRBV18; CDR3 protein: CASSPMGLAGGEQFF
clone size: NA; V gene: TRBV6-1; CDR3 protein: CAIRSGGANTGELFF
clone size: few; V gene: TRBV20-1; CDR3 protein: CSARTPLERKLFF
clone size: NA; V gene: TRBV4-2; CDR3 protein: CASSQDGGPKNIQYF
clone size: few; V gene: TRBV12-3/TRBV12-4; CDR3 protein: CASSLLTAGQQYF
clone size: NA; V gene: TRBV12-3/TRBV12-4; CDR3 protein: CASSFSSRGGRNTEAFF
clone size: few; V gene: TRBV12-3/TRBV12-4; CDR3 protein: CASSRPDRVGRTEAFF
clone size: few; V gene: TRBV4-1; CDR3 protein: CASSHLLRDGELFF
clone size: NA; V gene: TRBV7-2; CDR3 protein: CASSFYLSGANVLTF
clone size: few; V gene: TRBV20-1; CDR3 protein: CSASFGGQGREPQHF
clone size: NA; V gene: TRBV5-6; CDR3 protein: CASSFGDSPRGYTF
clone size: NA; V gene: TRBV28; CDR3 protein: CASTLERGILLYEQYF
clone size: NA; V gene: TRBV29-1; CDR3 protein: CSVDPWGTLNTEAFF
clone size: NA; V gene: TRBV12-3/TRBV12-4; CDR3 protein: CASSFALYNEQFF
clone size: NA; V gene: TRBV20-1; CDR3 protein: CSAPDSATGGITEAFF
clone size: NA; V gene: TRBV20-1; CDR3 protein: CSLTKSGTVFSPLHF
clone size: NA; V gene: TRBV11-2; CDR3 protein: CASTLGLATKTSTDTQYF